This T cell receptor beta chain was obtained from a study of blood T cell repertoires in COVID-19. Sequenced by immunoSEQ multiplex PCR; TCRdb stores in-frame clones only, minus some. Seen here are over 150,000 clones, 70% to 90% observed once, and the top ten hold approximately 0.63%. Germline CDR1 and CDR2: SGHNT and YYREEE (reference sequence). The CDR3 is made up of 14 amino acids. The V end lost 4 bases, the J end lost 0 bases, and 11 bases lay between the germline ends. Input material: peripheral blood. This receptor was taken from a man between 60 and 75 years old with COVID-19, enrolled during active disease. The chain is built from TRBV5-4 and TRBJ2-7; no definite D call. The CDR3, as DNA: TGTGCCAGCAGCGTTTCGGGTATCTCCTACGAGCAGTACTTC. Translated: CASSVSGISYEQYF.